This TCR beta chain was sequenced for a study of response to subunit inactivated influenza vaccine. Study-wide results and limits: The authors proposed limited new T cell recruitment per seasonal influenza vaccination.

Using its own MiXCR run on the RT-PCR reads, TCRdb lists one record per CDR3 protein. The sample consists of some 850,000 distinct CDR3 sequences, around 18% of them appearing once. Details on this clonotype: The antigen is undetermined. At one boundary the junction diverges from the germline segment, which might be a read error.

The CDR3 contains 16 residues. The source of this sequence is a man aged 45-65 years who received an inactivated influenza vaccine. The input for sequencing was PBMCs from blood, taken about 5 days after vaccination. This chain links TRBV12-3 or TRBV12-4 with TRBJ2-4; 13 bases agree with TRBD2. The CDR3 DNA sequence: TGTTCCAGCAGTCTTGGACTAGCGGGGGCAAAAAACATTCAGTACTTC. Its translation is CSSSLGLAGAKNIQYF.